One sample yielded the 2 T cell receptor beta chains listed below, sequenced in a study of T cells expressing NK-cell markers. Following a re-call of the 5' RACE reads, TCRdb has one entry per CDR3 protein and lacks DNA. The sample includes about 160,000 distinct CDR3 sequences. Source material: blood T cells: a sorted CD56 or NKG2C T cell subset, CD4+ or CD8+ T cells, or bulk PBMC T cells (not recorded which). These receptors all come from a woman between 18 and 70 years old in good health.

The chain links TRBV5-1 to TRBJ2-7; as DNA is missing, the TRBD2 call by TCRdb cannot be tested. This CDR3 is 14 amino acids long. Per the germline V gene, CDR1 is SGHRS and CDR2 is YFSETQ. CDR3 residues: CASSGREGLYEQYF.

CDR3 in amino acids: CASSESGLAGVNSWTQYF. The V call is TRBV9, the J call TRBJ2-5; the D call from TCRdb, TRBD2, cannot be confirmed without DNA. Germline V CDR1 and CDR2: SGDLS, YYNGEE. CDR3 size: 18 residues.